This T cell receptor beta chain emerged from a study of T cell responses to AZD1222 COVID-19 vaccine listed by TCRdb under 2021. For the study in its entirety: A total of 230 to 250 trial participants underwent TCR sequencing, of whom 207 had received two doses of AZD1222 and about 25 had received two doses of the MenACWY control vaccine. Trial participants were enrolled into age subgroups of 18-55, 56-69 and 70-plus years, which contained about 150, 27 and 61 TCR-sequenced participants, respectively.

The CDR3 spans 16 residues, from the cysteine through the phenylalanine. The only DNA kept is the CDR3, 48 bases in frame from the first base. Relative to germline, V is 4 bases shorter and J is 0 bases shorter, with 11 bases between their ends. The germline V gene gives CDR1 as SGHDT and CDR2 as YYEEEE. Here is what the overall study found, with its caveats: Most participants were white British and females outnumbered males, and the authors suggested that clonal diversity may have been underestimated. Reportedly, almost half of the unique spike-specific TCRs recognized epitopes lying outside the regions that are mutated in the B.1.351 and B.1.1.7 variants. Because no samples from the day 14 peak response were available, repertoires could be characterized only after the peak T cell response. After two AZD1222 doses, spike-specific TCR breadth and depth were significantly higher than at day 0 and than in MenACWY recipients. The whole spike protein was spanned by vaccine-associated CD4 TCRs, and dominant responses were seen in regions 160-218 and 743-854. The 56-69-year group was small, and its depth increase did not reach significance, likely because of low power. Conclusions about previously exposed vaccinees are limited, since just 5 or 6 AZD1222 recipients were seropositive for SARS-CoV-2 at baseline.

In light of the paper, this sample's time point label describes: baseline before first vaccination. This sample's treatment or condition label indicates: meningococcal conjugate vaccine given as trial control. The vaccinee samples were drawn from two UK trials, COV001 and COV002, one of which was a single-blind randomized controlled phase 2/3 trial testing AZD1222 (ChAdOx1 nCoV-19) in healthy adults. For TCRbeta chain sequencing, PBMC samples from trial participants were taken at day 0 and at day 28 after the second dose. Concerning this clone itself: The antigen it binds to is not known. There are no base qualities to consult, and no much larger clone falls within one base.

The CDR3 regions of human TCRbeta chains were analyzed by immunosequencing. In the original analysis: Repertoire TCRs were matched against a reference library of SARS-CoV-2-specific TCRs generated with the MIRA antigen-specificity platform. Breadth was defined as the fraction of unique TCRs that were SARS-CoV-2-associated, and depth was defined as the fraction of total T cells that were SARS-CoV-2-associated. Using the MIRA data, every spike-specific TCR was mapped to the spike region that the TCR reacted to and assigned to either a CD4 or a CD8 class. Log10-transformed breadth and depth values were compared by one-way ANOVA with Sidak's multiple comparisons tests. TCRdb carries this immuneACCESS record with in-frame sequences only. Its versions omit some clonotypes, under half of them owing to an unresolved V gene in the studies checked, with the rest unexplained. The V and J calls and clone size come from that table; D and trimming were worked out from the DNA. Counted in this sample were 150,000 or so clones; 75% to 90% of them appeared once. The ten largest make up roughly 4.3% of the sample.

The TCR was taken from an adult in good health. The sequencing here drew on peripheral blood, taken on day 0 of MenACWY control vaccination. The rearrangement joined TRBV5-6 to TRBJ1-6; TRBD1 is a weak D gene call, 5 bases matching. The sequence in DNA is TGTGCCAGCAGCATCAGACAGAGCTCCTATAATTCACCCCTCCACTTT. The encoded protein is CASSIRQSSYNSPLHF.